The 6 T cell receptor beta chains in this list originate from one sample, sequenced in a study of blood T cell repertoires in COVID-19 (dated by TCRdb to the early 2020s). Library prep was done by the immunoSEQ multiplex PCR assay. In its TCRdb copy, this immuneACCESS table keeps in-frame sequences only and misses some clones. Where compared with another copy, unresolved V genes explain less than half of these, and the others have no known cause. Here the sample has some 42,000 clones; over 75% occur a single time. The ten largest clonotypes hold approximately 2.4% of the sample. Material: peripheral blood. The receptors were gathered from a human donor in a cohort sampled during active COVID-19.

This clone turned up a few times. The CDR3 DNA reads TGTGCCAGCAGCTTTACAGGGGGCACCGGGGAGCTGTTTTTT. It encodes CASSFTGGTGELFF. V gene TRBV5-6 combines with J gene TRBJ2-2, with 8 bases that match TRBD1. Germline CDR1 SGHDT, CDR2 YYEEEE. The CDR3 loop spans 14 amino acids. V shed 2 bases, J shed 4 bases, and the junction held 1 base outside the gene matches.

The chain couples TRBV3-1 (or the pseudogene TRBV3-2) to TRBJ2-7; 7 bases agree with TRBD2. Per germline, CDR1 LGHDT and CDR2 YNNKEL (reference sequence). CDR3 length equals 16 residues. The V segment lost 1 base and the J segment 7 bases; nucleotides outside the gene matches: 13. The CDR3 here is CASSQGAGRNSVEQYF. The CDR3 DNA reads TGTGCCAGCAGCCAAGGAGCGGGGCGGAACTCGGTTGAGCAGTACTTC.

The chain has TRBV4-1 and TRBJ1-2; 8 bases agree with TRBD1. Germline V gene data show CDR1 as MGHRA and CDR2 as YSYEKL. The CDR3 covers 15 residues. J was trimmed by 4 bases and V by 5 bases; bases with no gene match: 9. The CDR3 loop is CASSAGQGRGYGYTF. Written as DNA, the CDR3 is TGCGCCAGCAGCGCCGGACAGGGCAGAGGCTATGGCTACACCTTC.

The J gene is TRBJ2-3, the V gene TRBV3-1 (or the pseudogene TRBV3-2); possible D gene TRBD2, 7 bases. CDR3 length: 13 amino acids. CDR1 is LGHDT and CDR2 is YNNKEL in the germline V gene (reference sequence). V was cut by 2 bases and J by 6 bases, with 9 bases left in between. CDR3 amino acids: CASSQSGGDTQYF. The CDR3, as DNA: TGTGCCAGCAGCCAATCGGGGGGCGATACGCAGTATTTT.

The rearrangement joins TRBV6-2 or TRBV6-3 to TRBJ2-3, with 12 nucleotides matching TRBD2. Germline assignment: CDR1 MNHEY and CDR2 SVGEGT. Losses at the gene ends were 5 bases for V and 5 bases for J; bases not matched to a gene: 11. The CDR3 length is 17 residues. This chain's CDR3 is CASSQTRLAGVQDTQYF. The CDR3 DNA follows: TGTGCCAGCAGTCAAACCCGACTAGCGGGGGTTCAAGATACGCAGTATTTT.

The rearrangement joins TRBV4-1 to TRBJ2-5, with a tentative D call TRBD2 (5 bases). V lost 0 bases and J lost 7, with 18 bases in between. Germline CDR1 MGHRA, CDR2 YSYEKL. CDR3 length: 16 amino acids. This CDR3 is CASSQDPGLNGGTQYF. DNA for the CDR3: TGCGCCAGCAGCCAAGACCCCGGGCTGAACGGAGGGACCCAGTACTTC.